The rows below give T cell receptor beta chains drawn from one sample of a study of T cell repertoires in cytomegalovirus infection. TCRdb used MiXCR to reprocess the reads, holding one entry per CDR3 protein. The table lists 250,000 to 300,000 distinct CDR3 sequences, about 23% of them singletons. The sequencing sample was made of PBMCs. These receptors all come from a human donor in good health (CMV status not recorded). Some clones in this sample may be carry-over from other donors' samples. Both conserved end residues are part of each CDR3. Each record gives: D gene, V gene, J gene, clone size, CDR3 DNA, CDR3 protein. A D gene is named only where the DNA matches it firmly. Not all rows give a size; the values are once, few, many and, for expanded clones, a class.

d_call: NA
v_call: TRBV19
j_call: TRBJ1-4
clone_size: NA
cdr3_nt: TGTGCCAGTCCTGAAAAACTGTTTTTT
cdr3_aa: CASPEKLFF

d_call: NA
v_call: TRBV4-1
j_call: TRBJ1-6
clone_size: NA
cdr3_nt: TGCGCCAGCAGCCAACCGGGTACCGCTAATTCACCCCTCCACTTT
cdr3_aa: CASSQPGTANSPLHF

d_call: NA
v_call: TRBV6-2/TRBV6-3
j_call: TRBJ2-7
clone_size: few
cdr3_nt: TGTGCCAGCAGTTACCCGGATTCCTACGAGCAGTACTTC
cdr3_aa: CASSYPDSYEQYF

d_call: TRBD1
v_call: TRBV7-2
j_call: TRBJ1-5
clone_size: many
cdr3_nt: TGTGCCAGCAGCTTAGGGACAGGGGACAATAGCAATCAGCCCCAGCATTTT
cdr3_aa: CASSLGTGDNSNQPQHF

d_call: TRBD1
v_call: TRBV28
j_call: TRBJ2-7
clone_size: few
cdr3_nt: TGTGCCAGCAGGCCACCCGGGACAGGGTTCTACGAGCAGTACTTC
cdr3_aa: CASRPPGTGFYEQYF

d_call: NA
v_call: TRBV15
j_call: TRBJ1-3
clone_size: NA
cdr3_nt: TGTGCCACCAGCAGAGATCCGGTCAGGGTGACTGGAAACACCATATATTTT
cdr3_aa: CATSRDPVRVTGNTIYF

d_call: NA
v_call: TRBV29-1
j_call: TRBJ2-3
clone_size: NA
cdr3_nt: TGCAGCTTTAGGGGCGGAAAAGGGGCAGATACGCAGTATTTT
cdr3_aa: CSFRGGKGADTQYF

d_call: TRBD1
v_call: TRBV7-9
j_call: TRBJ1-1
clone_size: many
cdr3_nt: TGTGCCAGCAGCTCCCCGGGACAGGGGAACACTGAAGCTTTCTTT
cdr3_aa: CASSSPGQGNTEAFF

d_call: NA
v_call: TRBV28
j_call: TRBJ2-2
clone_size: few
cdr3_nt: TGTGCCAGCAGGGTCCTGACCGGGGAGCTGTTTTTT
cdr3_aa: CASRVLTGELFF

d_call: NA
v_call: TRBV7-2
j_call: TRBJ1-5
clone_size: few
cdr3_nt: TGTGCCAGCAGCCAGGACGGTATCAATCAGCCCCAGCATTTT
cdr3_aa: CASSQDGINQPQHF

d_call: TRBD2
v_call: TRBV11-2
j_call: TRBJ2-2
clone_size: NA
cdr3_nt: TGTGCCAGCAGCCGAGCGGGGGCGGGTACCGGGGAGCTGTTTTTT
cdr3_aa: CASSRAGAGTGELFF

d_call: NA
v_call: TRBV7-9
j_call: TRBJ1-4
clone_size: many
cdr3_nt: TGTGCCAGCAGCTTACCCAGGGAAAGGCGAGAAAAACTGTTTTTT
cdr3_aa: CASSLPRERREKLFF

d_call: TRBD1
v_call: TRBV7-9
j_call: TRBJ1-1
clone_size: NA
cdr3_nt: TGTGCCAGCAGCCTACGACAGGGCCCGGACACTGAAGCTTTCTTT
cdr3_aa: CASSLRQGPDTEAFF

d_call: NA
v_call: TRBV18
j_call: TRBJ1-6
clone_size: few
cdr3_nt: TGTGCCAGCTCATCATTACAGGGCCCACCCCTCCACTTT
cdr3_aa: CASSSLQGPPLHF

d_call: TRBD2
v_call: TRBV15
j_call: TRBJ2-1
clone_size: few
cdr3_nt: TGTGCCACCAGCAGAGATAGGATGGCGGGAGCTTACAATGAGCAGTTCTTC
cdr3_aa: CATSRDRMAGAYNEQFF

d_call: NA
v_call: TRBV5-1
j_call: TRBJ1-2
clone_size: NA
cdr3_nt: TGCGCCAGCAGCTTCCAGGGGATTGGTGGCTACACCTTC
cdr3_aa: CASSFQGIGGYTF

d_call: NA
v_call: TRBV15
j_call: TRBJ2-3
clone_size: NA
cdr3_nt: TGTGCCACCAGCAGGGACTCCCTGTTT
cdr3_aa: CATSRDSLF

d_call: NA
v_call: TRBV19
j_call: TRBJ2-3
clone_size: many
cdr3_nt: TGTGCCAGTAGTAGTCGACGAGGGACAGATACGCAGTATTTT
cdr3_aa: CASSSRRGTDTQYF

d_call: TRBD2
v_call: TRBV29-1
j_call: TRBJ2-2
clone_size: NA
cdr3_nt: TGCAGCGTGAGCGGGGGGTATGGCGGGGAGCTGTTTTTT
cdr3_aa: CSVSGGYGGELFF

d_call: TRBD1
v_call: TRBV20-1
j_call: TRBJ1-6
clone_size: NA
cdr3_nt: TGCAGTGCTAGAGATAGCAGGGGGCTTCGTGGTTCACCCCTCCACTTT
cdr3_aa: CSARDSRGLRGSPLHF

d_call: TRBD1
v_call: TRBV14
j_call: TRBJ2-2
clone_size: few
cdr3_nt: TGTGCCAGCAGCCACAAGGGGGCCAGCCCCGCCGGGGAGCTGTTTTTT
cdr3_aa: CASSHKGASPAGELFF

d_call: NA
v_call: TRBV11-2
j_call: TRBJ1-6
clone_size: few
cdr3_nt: TGTGCCAGCACCTCAAAACCGGGGACACCCCTCCACTTT
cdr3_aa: CASTSKPGTPLHF

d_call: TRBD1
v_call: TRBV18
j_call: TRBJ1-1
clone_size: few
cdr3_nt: TGTGCCAGCTCACCACCCACAGGGGCGGCGAACACTGAAGCTTTCTTT
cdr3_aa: CASSPPTGAANTEAFF

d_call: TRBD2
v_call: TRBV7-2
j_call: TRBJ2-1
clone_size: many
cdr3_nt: TGTGCCAGCAGCTTAGACGCTAGCCCCCCCCTAGCGGGACCCTACAATGAGCAGTTCTTC
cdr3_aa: CASSLDASPPLAGPYNEQFF

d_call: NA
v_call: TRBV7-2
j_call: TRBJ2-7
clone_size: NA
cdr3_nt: TGTGCCAGCAGCTCCACTAGCAAGGGTTCCTACGAGCAGTACTTC
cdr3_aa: CASSSTSKGSYEQYF

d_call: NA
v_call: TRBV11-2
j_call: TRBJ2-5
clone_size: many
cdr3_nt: TGTGCCAGCAGCCACCAAGGAGGCCAAGAGACCCAGTACTTC
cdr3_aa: CASSHQGGQETQYF

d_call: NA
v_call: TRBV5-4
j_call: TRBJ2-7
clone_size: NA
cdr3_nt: TGTGCCAGCAGCTTGGGAGGGATGCAGTACTTC
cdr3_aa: CASSLGGMQYF

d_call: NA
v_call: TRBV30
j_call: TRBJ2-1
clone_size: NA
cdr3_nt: TGTGCCTGGGATAACCACAGTGAGCAGTTCTTC
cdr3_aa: CAWDNHSEQFF

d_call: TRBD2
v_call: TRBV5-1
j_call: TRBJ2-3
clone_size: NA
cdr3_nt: TGCGCCAGCAGCTCAGCGGGGTCTAGCACAGATACGCAGTATTTT
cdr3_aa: CASSSAGSSTDTQYF

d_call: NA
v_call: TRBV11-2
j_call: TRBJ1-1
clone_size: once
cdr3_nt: TGTGCCAGCACCCCTCCAAGTAGCCCGAACACTGAAGCTTTCTTT
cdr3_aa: CASTPPSSPNTEAFF

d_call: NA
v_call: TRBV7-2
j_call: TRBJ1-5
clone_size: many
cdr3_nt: TGTGCCAGCAGCTTAGAGGGCATGAGTCATCAGCCCCAGCATTTT
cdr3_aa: CASSLEGMSHQPQHF

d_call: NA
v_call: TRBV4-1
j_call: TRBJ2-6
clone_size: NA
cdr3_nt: TGCGCCAGCAGCCAAGTCCCGTTGGTCTCTGGGGCCAACGTCCTGACTTTC
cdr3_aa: CASSQVPLVSGANVLTF

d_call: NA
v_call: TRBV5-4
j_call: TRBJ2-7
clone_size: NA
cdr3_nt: TGTGCCAGCAGCTTGCGGGGGCCGTCCTACGAGCAGTACTTC
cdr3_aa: CASSLRGPSYEQYF

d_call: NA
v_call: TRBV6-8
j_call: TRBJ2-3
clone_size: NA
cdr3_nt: TGTGCCAGCACCATTACGGGCGGAATAACAGATACGCAGTATTTT
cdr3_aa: CASTITGGITDTQYF

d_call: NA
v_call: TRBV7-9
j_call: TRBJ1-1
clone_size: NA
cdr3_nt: TGTGCCAGCAGCTACCCCTCGGCGGGGAACACTGAAGCTTTCTTT
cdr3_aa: CASSYPSAGNTEAFF

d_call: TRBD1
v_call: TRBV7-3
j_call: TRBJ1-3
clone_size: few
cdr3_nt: TGTGCCAGCAGCGCGGGACAGACCTCTGGAAACACCATATATTTT
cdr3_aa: CASSAGQTSGNTIYF

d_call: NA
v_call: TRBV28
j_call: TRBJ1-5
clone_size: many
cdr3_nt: TGTGCCAGCACCCGGGGGGGGGCGAGCAATCAGCCCCAGCATTTT
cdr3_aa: CASTRGGASNQPQHF

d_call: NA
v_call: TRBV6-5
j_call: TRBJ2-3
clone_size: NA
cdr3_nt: TGTGCCAGCAGTTATACGTCCACAGATACGCAGTATTTT
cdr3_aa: CASSYTSTDTQYF

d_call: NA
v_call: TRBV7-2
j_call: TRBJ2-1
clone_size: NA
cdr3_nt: TGTGCCAGCAGCCCGGGTTGGGGCAGGGGCTCCTACAATGAGCAGTTCTTC
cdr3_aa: CASSPGWGRGSYNEQFF

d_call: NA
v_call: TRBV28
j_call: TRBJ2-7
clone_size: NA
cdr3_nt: TGTGCCAGCAGTTTATTCAGGGGCCAGGTCCCCTACGAGCAGTACTTC
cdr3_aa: CASSLFRGQVPYEQYF

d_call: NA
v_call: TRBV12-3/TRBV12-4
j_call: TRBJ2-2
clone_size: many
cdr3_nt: TGTGCCAGCAGTCCCCAGGGGCCAGGGTACCCCGGGGAGCTGTTTTTT
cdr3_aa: CASSPQGPGYPGELFF

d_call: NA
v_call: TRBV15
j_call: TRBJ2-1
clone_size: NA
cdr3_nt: TGTGCCACCAGCAGAGGCGGCGGCGTGGTTAATGAGCAGTTCTTC
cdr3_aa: CATSRGGGVVNEQFF

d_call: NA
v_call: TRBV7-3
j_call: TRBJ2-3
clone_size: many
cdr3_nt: TGTGCCAGCAGCTCAAGGCCCGGGGGCACAGATACGCAGTATTTT
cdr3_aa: CASSSRPGGTDTQYF

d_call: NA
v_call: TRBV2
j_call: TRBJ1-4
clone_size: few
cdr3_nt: TGTGCCAGCAGCGACAGCTCAACTAATGAAAAACTGTTTTTT
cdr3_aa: CASSDSSTNEKLFF

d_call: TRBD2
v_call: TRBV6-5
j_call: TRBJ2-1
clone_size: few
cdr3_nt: TGTGCCAGCAGTTACTCCCCACGAGCGGGAGGCGAGCAGTTCTTC
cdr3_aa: CASSYSPRAGGEQFF

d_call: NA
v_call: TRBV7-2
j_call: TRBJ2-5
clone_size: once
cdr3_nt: TGTGCCAGCAGCTTAGCGCGTCCCCAATCCCAGGAGACCCAGTACTTC
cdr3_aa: CASSLARPQSQETQYF

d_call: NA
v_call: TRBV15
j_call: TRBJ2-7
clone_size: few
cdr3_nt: TGTGCCACCAGCAGTGTTTACGAGCAGTACTTC
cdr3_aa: CATSSVYEQYF

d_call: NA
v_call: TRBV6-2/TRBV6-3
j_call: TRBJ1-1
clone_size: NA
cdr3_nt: TGTGCCAGCAGTTACTCGTACAGGGACACTGAAGCTTTCTTT
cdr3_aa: CASSYSYRDTEAFF

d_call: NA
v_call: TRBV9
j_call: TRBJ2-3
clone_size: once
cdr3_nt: TGTGCCAGCAGCGTGGGGCCCGCCGCCAGCACAGATACGCAGTATTTT
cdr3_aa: CASSVGPAASTDTQYF

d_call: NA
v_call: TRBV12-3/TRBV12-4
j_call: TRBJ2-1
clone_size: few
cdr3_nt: TGTGCCAGCAGCCTCCTGACCCCAGGGGGGCACAATGAGCAGTTCTTC
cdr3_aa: CASSLLTPGGHNEQFF

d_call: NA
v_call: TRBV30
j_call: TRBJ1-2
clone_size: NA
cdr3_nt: TGTGCCTGGAGTGTGATGCGGGTTGGCTACACCTTC
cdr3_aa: CAWSVMRVGYTF

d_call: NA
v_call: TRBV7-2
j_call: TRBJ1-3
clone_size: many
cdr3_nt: TGTGCCAGCAGCGGGCCTGGAAACACCATATATTTT
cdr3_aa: CASSGPGNTIYF

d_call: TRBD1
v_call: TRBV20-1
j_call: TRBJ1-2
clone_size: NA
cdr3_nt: TGCAGTGCTAGAGAGTTGGGACAGTTTAACTATGGCTACACCTTC
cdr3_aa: CSARELGQFNYGYTF

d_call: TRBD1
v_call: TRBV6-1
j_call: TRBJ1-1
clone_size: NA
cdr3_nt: TGTGCCAGCAGTTACAATTCTGGACAGGCGATTGAAGCTTTCTTT
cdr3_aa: CASSYNSGQAIEAFF

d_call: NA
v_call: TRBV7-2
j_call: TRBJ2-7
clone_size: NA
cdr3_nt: TGTGCCAGCAGCTCCCGGTTCCAGAAGACCTACTACGAGCAGTACTTC
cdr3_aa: CASSSRFQKTYYEQYF

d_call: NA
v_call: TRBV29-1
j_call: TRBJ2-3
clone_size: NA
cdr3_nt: TGCAGCGTTGATCACCAGGGCACAGATACGCAGTATTTT
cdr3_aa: CSVDHQGTDTQYF

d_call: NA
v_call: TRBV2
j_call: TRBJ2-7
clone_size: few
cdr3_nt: TGTGCCAGCAGTGAAATGGCCCAGACCTCCTACGAGCAGTACTTC
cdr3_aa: CASSEMAQTSYEQYF

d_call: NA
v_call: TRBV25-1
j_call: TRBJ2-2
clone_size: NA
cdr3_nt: TGTGCCAGCACTTCAACAAAGGGGCGGGAAAAGGCCGGGGAGCTGTTTTTT
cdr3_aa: CASTSTKGREKAGELFF

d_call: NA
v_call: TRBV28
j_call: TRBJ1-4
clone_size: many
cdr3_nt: TGTGCCAGCAGTTTAACAATGACATTTTCGTCAACTAATGAAAAACTGTTTTTT
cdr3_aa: CASSLTMTFSSTNEKLFF